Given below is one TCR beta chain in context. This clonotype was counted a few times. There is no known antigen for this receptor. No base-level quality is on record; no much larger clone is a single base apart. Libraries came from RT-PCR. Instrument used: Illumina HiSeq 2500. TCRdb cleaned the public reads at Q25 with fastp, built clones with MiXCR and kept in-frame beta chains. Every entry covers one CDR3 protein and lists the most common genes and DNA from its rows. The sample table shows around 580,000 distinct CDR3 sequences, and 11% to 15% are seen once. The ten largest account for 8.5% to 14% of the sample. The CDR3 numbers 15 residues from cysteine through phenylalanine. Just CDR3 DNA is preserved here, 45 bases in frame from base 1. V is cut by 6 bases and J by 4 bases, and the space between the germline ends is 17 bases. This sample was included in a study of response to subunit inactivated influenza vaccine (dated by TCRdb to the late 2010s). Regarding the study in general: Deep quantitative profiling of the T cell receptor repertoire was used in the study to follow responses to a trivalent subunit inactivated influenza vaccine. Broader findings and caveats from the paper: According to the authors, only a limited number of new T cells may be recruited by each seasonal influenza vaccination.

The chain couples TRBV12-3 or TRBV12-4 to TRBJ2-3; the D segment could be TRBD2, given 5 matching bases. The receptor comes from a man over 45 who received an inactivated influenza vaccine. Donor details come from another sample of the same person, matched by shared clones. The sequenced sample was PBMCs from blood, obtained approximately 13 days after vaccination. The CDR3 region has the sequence CASSGVAKSSDTQYF. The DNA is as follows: TGTGCCAGCAGCGGGGTAGCAAAGTCATCAGATACGCAGTATTTT.